This TCR beta chain was sequenced during a study of cytomegalovirus exposure and HLA in healthy donors. Comments on this clone: Its specificity is unknown.

Notes on the study in general: First-cohort TCR clusters tended to co-occur in the approximately 110 validation repertoires, a later analysis found.

Using immunoSEQ multiplex PCR, the repertoire was profiled, and TCRdb retains in-frame clones only, with some absent. The sample contains 65,000 to 70,000 clones, about 91% of which appear only once. The CDR3 is 15 residues long. Germline CDR1 and CDR2: SGDLS and YYNGEE. The V segment lost 3 bases and the J segment 0 bases; nucleotides outside the gene matches: 3. This rearrangement joins TRBV9 to TRBJ1-5; 7 nucleotides align to TRBD1. Sample: PBMCs. The TCR sequence derives from a man between 18 and 29 years old in good health and CMV-seronegative. The CDR3 loop is CASSAGGYSNQPQHF. In DNA form, the CDR3 reads TGTGCCAGCAGCGCAGGGGGGTATAGCAATCAGCCCCAGCATTTT.